This TCR beta chain originates from a study of cytomegalovirus exposure and HLA in healthy donors. Germline assignment: CDR1 GTSNPN and CDR2 SVGIG (reference sequence). Germline trimming cut 2 bases from V and 4 bases from J; bases unmatched to any gene: 12. There are 17 residues in the CDR3. Some clones are missing from TCRdb's copy, which holds only in-frame ones; the method was immunoSEQ multiplex PCR. The data show 120,000 or so clones, around 88% seen once. Material: PBMCs. This sequence was found in a man younger than 35 in good health and CMV-seronegative. The V call is TRBV30, the J call TRBJ2-2, with 8 positions matching TRBD1. As DNA, the CDR3 is TGTGCCTGGAGTATACGACAGGGGAGTCCGGGCACCGGGGAGCTGTTTTTT. It translates to CAWSIRQGSPGTGELFF.